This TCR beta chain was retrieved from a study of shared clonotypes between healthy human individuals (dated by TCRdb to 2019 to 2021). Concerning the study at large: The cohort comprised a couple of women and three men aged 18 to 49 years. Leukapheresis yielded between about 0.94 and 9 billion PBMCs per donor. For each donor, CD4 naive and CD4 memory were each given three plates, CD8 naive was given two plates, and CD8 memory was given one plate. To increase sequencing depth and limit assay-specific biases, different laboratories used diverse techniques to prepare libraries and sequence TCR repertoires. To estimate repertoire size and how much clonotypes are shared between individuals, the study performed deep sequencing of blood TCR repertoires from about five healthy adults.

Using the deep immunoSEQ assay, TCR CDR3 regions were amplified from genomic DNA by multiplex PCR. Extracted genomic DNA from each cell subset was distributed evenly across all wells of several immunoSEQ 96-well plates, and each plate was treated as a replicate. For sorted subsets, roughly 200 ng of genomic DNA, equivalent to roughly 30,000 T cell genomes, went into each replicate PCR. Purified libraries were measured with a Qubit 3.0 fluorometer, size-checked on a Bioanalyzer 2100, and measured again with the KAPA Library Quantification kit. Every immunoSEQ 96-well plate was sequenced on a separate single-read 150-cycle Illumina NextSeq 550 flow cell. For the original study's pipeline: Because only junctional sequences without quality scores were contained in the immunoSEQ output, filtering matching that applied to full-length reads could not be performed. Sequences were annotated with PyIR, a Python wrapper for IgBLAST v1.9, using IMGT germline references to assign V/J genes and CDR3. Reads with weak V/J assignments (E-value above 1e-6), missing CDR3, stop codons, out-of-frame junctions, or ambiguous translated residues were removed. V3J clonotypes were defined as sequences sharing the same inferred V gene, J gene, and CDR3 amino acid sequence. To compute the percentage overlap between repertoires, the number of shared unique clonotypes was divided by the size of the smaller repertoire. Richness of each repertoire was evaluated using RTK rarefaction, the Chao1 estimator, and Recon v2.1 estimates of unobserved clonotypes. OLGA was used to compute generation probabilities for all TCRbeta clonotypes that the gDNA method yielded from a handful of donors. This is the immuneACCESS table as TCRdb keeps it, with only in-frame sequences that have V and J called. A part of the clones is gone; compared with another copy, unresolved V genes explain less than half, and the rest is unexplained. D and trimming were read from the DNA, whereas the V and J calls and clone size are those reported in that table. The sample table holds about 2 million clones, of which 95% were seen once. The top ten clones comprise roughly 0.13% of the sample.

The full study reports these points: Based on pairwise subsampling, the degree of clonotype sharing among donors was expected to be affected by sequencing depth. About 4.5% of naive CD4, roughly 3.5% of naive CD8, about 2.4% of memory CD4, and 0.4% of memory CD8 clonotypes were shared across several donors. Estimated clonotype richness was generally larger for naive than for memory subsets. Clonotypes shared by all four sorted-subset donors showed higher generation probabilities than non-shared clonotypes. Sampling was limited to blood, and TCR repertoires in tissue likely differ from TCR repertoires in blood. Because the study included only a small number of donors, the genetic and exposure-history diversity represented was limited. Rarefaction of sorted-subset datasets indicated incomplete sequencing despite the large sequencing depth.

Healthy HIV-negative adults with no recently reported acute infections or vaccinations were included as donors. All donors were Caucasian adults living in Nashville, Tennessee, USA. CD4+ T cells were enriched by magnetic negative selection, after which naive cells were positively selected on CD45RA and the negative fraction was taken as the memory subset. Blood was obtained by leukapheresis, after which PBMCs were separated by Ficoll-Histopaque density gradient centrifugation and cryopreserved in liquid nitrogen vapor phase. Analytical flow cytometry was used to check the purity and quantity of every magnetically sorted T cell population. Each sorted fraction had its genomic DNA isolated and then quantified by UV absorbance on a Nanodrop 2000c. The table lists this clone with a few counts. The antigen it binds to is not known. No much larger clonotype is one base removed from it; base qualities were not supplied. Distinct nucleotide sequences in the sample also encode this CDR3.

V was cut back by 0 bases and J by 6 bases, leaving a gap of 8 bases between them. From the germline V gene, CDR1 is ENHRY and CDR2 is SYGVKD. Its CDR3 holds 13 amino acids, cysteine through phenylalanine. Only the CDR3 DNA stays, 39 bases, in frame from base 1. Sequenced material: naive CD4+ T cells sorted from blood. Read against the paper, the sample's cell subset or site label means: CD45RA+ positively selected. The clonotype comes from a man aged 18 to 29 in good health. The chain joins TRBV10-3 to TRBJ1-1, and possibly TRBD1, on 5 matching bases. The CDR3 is CAISESGAAEAFF. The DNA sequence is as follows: TGTGCCATCAGTGAGTCAGGGGCGGCTGAAGCTTTCTTT.